The rows below give T cell receptor beta chains drawn from one sample of a study of control samples from healthy donors and cancer patients. Method: immunoSEQ multiplex PCR; TCRdb's copy keeps in-frame clones and lacks some. The sample gives under 110,000 clones, roughly 90% of which show up once; roughly 7.7% is in the top ten. The sequencing sample was made of blood. These TCRs come from a man aged 25-45 years in good health. CDR3s include the opening cysteine and the closing phenylalanine or tryptophan. The order of the fields is J gene, D gene, V gene, clone size, CDR3 DNA, CDR3 protein. D genes are given only for firm matches. Size tells how often a clone was seen (once, few, many) or the class of an expanded clone, and some rows leave it out.

TRBJ1-3	.	TRBV5-1	.	TGCGCCAGCAGCTTGCGACCAGTTGAAGAGCGGGGAAACACCATATATTTT	CASSLRPVEERGNTIYF
TRBJ2-7	.	TRBV10-3	.	TGTGCCTCCGCCCCGGGGGCGTCCTACGAGCAGTACTTC	CASAPGASYEQYF
TRBJ1-2	.	TRBV2	large	TGTGCCAGCAGTACCGGGACCTCTAACTATGGCTACACCTTC	CASSTGTSNYGYTF
TRBJ1-2	.	TRBV2	.	TGTGCCAGCAGTTTCAGGGACACAGGAAGAGGCGGCTACACCTTC	CASSFRDTGRGGYTF
TRBJ1-2	.	TRBV11-2	.	TGTGCCAGCAGCTCCTCTTTCGTCGCAGGGTTTGATGGCTACACCTTC	CASSSSFVAGFDGYTF
TRBJ2-7	.	TRBV7-6	once	TGTGCCAGCAGCTTAACATACGAGCAGTACTTC	CASSLTYEQYF
TRBJ1-2	.	TRBV5-1	once	TGCGCCAGCAGCTTGGCACCGATAGCTAACTATGGCTACACCTTC	CASSLAPIANYGYTF
TRBJ1-1	TRBD1	TRBV18	.	TGTGCCAGCTCACCAACAGGGGCCACTGAAGCTTTCTTT	CASSPTGATEAFF
TRBJ1-1	TRBD1	TRBV30	.	TGTGCCTGGAGTGCCAGGGGGCCTCCTGGCGTCAAGGCTTTCTTT	CAWSARGPPGVKAFF
TRBJ1-5	.	TRBV19	.	TGTGCCAGTAGTATAGATCATGGGGGGTTGGGACAGCCCCAGCATTTT	CASSIDHGGLGQPQHF
TRBJ2-6	.	TRBV28	.	TGTGCCAGCAGTTTATCCTCCCCGACCGGCGCCAACGTCCTGACTTTC	CASSLSSPTGANVLTF
TRBJ1-1	TRBD1	TRBV2	.	TGTGCCAGCAGTGGGCTGAACTTGAAGCGGACAGGGAAGGGGTTTTACACTGAAGCTTTCTTT	CASSGLNLKRTGKGFYTEAFF
TRBJ2-1	TRBD1	TRBV6-5	.	TGTGCCAGCAGTACCGGGACAGGGTTAGACAATGAGCAGTTCTTC	CASSTGTGLDNEQFF
TRBJ1-6	.	TRBV30	.	TGTGCCTGGAGTCCTGACAGGACTCCTTCACCCCTCCACTTT	CAWSPDRTPSPLHF
TRBJ2-3	.	TRBV6-5	.	TGTGCCAGCAGTTCCGTCTCCGGGCTCCCCACAGATACGCAGTATTTT	CASSSVSGLPTDTQYF
TRBJ1-1	.	TRBV7-9	.	TGTGCCAGCAGCTCGGCCCGGTTGGAAGCTTTCTTT	CASSSARLEAFF
TRBJ1-2	.	TRBV4-3	.	TGCGCCAGCAGCCAAGATCGGTTCGACTATGGCTACACCTTC	CASSQDRFDYGYTF
TRBJ2-1	TRBD1	TRBV7-9	.	TGTGCCAGCAGCCCCGACAGGGTTCAGGCTGAGCAGTTCTTC	CASSPDRVQAEQFF
TRBJ2-2	.	TRBV6-5	.	TGTGCCAGCACAATTTTGACAGACACCGGGGAGCTGTTTTTT	CASTILTDTGELFF
TRBJ2-5	.	TRBV28	.	TGTGCCAGCAGTGGGGGGGGCGGCCAAGAGACCCAGTACTTC	CASSGGGGQETQYF
TRBJ2-5	.	TRBV4-1	.	TGCGCCAGCAGCCAAAGCGGCGCCCTGCAAGAGACCCAGTACTTC	CASSQSGALQETQYF
TRBJ2-1	.	TRBV6-5	.	TGTGCCAGCAGTTACTCGAGACGAGGGGATGAGCAGTTCTTC	CASSYSRRGDEQFF
TRBJ2-1	TRBD2	TRBV27	.	TGTGCCAGCAGTAAAGCTAGCGGGAGTTGGTCCTACAATGAGCAGTTCTTC	CASSKASGSWSYNEQFF
TRBJ2-3	.	TRBV6-5	.	TGTGCCAGCAGTTATAGGAAGGACGGAATCACAGATACGCAGTATTTT	CASSYRKDGITDTQYF
TRBJ1-2	.	TRBV6-2/TRBV6-3	.	TGTGCCAGCAGGCCTGACAGGACCGGAGGCTACACCTTC	CASRPDRTGGYTF
TRBJ1-1	.	TRBV30	.	TGTGCCTGGAGTGCCCCGGGGGCCTCGAACACTGAAGCTTTCTTT	CAWSAPGASNTEAFF
TRBJ1-6	.	TRBV6-2/TRBV6-3	.	TGTGCCAGCAGCCCCCGGGTATATAATTCACCCCTCCACTTT	CASSPRVYNSPLHF
TRBJ2-3	TRBD2	TRBV10-1	.	TGCGCCAGCAGTTCCGCGGGAGGGCTCTCAGATACGCAGTATTTT	CASSSAGGLSDTQYF
TRBJ2-1	.	TRBV5-8	.	TGTGCCAGCAGCTTATTCGGAAATGAGCAGTTCTTC	CASSLFGNEQFF
TRBJ1-5	.	TRBV4-1	.	TGCGCCAGCAGCCTTTTGGCATCACCCCAGCATTTT	CASSLLASPQHF
TRBJ2-2	.	TRBV5-1	.	TGCGCCAGCAGCTCCGGTTTGACCCCCGGGGAGCTGTTTTTT	CASSSGLTPGELFF
TRBJ2-3	.	TRBV10-1	.	TGCGCCAGCAGTGAGTCGAGGTCTCTTCAAAGGGATACGCAGTATTTT	CASSESRSLQRDTQYF
TRBJ1-6	.	TRBV12-3/TRBV12-4	.	TGTGCCAGCAGTTTAGAGCGGAATTCACCCCTCCACTTT	CASSLERNSPLHF
TRBJ1-2	.	TRBV7-8	.	TGTGCCAGCAGCTTTGGGCCGCGACAGCTTAACTATGGCTACACCTTC	CASSFGPRQLNYGYTF
TRBJ2-7	.	TRBV6-5	few	TGTGCCAGCAGGCCCCGGGACACCTCCTACGAGCAGTACTTC	CASRPRDTSYEQYF
TRBJ2-5	.	TRBV27	.	TGTGCCAGCAGTGACCTCAGGGGATACCGAGAGACCCAGTACTTC	CASSDLRGYRETQYF
TRBJ1-5	.	TRBV28	few	TGTGCCAGCAGTTTAGGGTCCCGCAATCAGCCCCAGCATTTT	CASSLGSRNQPQHF
TRBJ2-6	.	TRBV28	.	TGTGCCAGCAGGCAGAACTCTGGGGCCAACGTCCTGACTTTC	CASRQNSGANVLTF
TRBJ1-5	.	TRBV18	.	TGTGCCAGCTCACCAGGACTGGATCAGCCCCAGCATTTT	CASSPGLDQPQHF
TRBJ2-7	.	TRBV14	.	TGTGCCAGCAGCCCTCTCACGACTCATTCCTACGAGCAGTACTTC	CASSPLTTHSYEQYF
TRBJ2-3	.	TRBV14	.	TGTGCCAGCAGCCAATTAGCGGATCTTTTCACAGATACGCAGTATTTT	CASSQLADLFTDTQYF
TRBJ2-7	.	TRBV5-1	.	TGCGCCAGCAGACTTCCAACGGACAGAGAGGAGTACGAGCAGTACTTC	CASRLPTDREEYEQYF
TRBJ2-3	TRBD2	TRBV7-3	.	TGTGCCAGCAGCTCCAGCGGGGTAGCCGGCGTTACGCAGTATTTT	CASSSSGVAGVTQYF
TRBJ2-6	.	TRBV6-6	once	TGTGCCAGCAGTTATAGCTCTGGGGCCAACGTCCTGACTTTC	CASSYSSGANVLTF
TRBJ1-2	.	TRBV11-2	.	TGTGCCAGCAGGGGCATCTCGGGGAGGCTCGGTCGCTATGGCTACACCTTC	CASRGISGRLGRYGYTF
TRBJ1-2	.	TRBV21-1	once	TGTGCCAGCAGCGCGCCGAGGGACAGGGGTGCCTATGGCTACACCTTC	CASSAPRDRGAYGYTF
TRBJ2-1	TRBD2	TRBV11-3	.	TGTGCCAGCAGCTTAGGGAATAGCGGGGGGGCATACAATGAGCAGTTCTTC	CASSLGNSGGAYNEQFF
TRBJ2-1	TRBD2	TRBV7-9	.	TGTGCCAGCACCGCCCGAGGACTAGCGGGAGAGGGTGAGCAGTTCTTC	CASTARGLAGEGEQFF
TRBJ2-2	.	TRBV6-2/TRBV6-3	.	TGTGCCAGCAGTATGACGGAGACCGGGGAGCTGTTTTTT	CASSMTETGELFF
TRBJ2-3	.	TRBV11-2	.	TGTGCCAGCAGCTTATATACAGATACGCAGTATTTT	CASSLYTDTQYF
TRBJ2-1	.	TRBV19	.	TGTGCCAGCAAGACCCGGCGGAGCTCCTACAATGAGCAGTTCTTC	CASKTRRSSYNEQFF
TRBJ2-1	TRBD2	TRBV10-1	.	TGCGCCAGCAGACCTAGCGGGGGTAATGAGCAGTTCTTC	CASRPSGGNEQFF
TRBJ2-7	TRBD2	TRBV28	.	TGTGCCAGCAGTCCTCGGGAGGGAGGAGAGCAGTACTTC	CASSPREGGEQYF
TRBJ2-7	.	TRBV6-2/TRBV6-3	once	TGTGCCAGCAGCACCGGGCCCAACCGCGAGCAGTACTTC	CASSTGPNREQYF